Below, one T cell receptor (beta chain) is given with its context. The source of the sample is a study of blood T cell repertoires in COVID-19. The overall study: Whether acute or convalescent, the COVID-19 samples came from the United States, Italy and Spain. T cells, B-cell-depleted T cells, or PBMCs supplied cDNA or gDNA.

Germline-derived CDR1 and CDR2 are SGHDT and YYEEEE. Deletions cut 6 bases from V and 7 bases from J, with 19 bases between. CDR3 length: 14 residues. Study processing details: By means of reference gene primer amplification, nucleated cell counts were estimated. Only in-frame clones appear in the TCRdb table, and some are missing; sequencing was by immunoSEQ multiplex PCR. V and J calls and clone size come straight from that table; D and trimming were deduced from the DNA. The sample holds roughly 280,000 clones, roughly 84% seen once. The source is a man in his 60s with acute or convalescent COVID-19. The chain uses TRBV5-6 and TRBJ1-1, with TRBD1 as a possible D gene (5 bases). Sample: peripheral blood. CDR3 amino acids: CASTPAQGIGEAFF. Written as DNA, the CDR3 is TGTGCCAGCACCCCGGCGCAGGGTATAGGTGAAGCTTTCTTT.